Listed below are T cell receptor beta chains from one sample, sequenced in a study of shared T cell receptors in the human thymus. The protocol was immunoSEQ multiplex PCR, while the TCRdb copy is restricted to in-frame clones and leaves out a portion. The repertoire includes 550,000 to 800,000 clones, 70% to 90% of them detected once, and roughly 0.01% sits in the top ten. The sample was also linked to a second study, of human thymus T cells.

Sequenced material: thymocytes. Source of these receptors: a girl less than two years old with a congenital heart defect. Both conserved end residues are part of each CDR3. D genes are given only for firm matches. Clone size is given for some rows only: seen once, a few or many times, or a class if the clone is expanded.

TRBV28	NA	13	NA	TRBJ2-7	CASKDVVAYEQYF	TGTGCCAGCAAGGATGTGGTAGCATACGAGCAGTACTTC
TRBV28	NA	15	NA	TRBJ1-1	CASRARGLTNTEAFF	TGTGCCAGCAGAGCCCGTGGACTGACTAACACTGAAGCTTTCTTT
TRBV6-5	NA	15	NA	TRBJ2-7	CASSSQSRGTYEQYF	TGTGCCAGCAGTTCCCAATCCAGGGGAACCTACGAGCAGTACTTC
TRBV11-3	NA	15	NA	TRBJ2-5	CASSLVITFSETQYF	TGTGCCAGCAGCTTAGTTATAACATTCTCGGAGACCCAGTACTTC
TRBV28	NA	16	NA	TRBJ2-1	CASSQPLNRPRNEQFF	TGTGCCAGCAGCCAACCTCTAAACCGCCCGAGGAATGAGCAGTTCTTC
TRBV5-1	NA	17	NA	TRBJ1-1	CASSFCFCGQPNTEAFF	TGCGCCAGCAGCTTTTGCTTTTGCGGTCAACCGAACACTGAAGCTTTCTTT
TRBV6-1	few	14	TRBD1	TRBJ1-1	CASRGTGLNTEAFF	TGTGCCAGCAGGGGGACAGGTCTGAACACTGAAGCTTTCTTT
TRBV6-1	few	12	NA	TRBJ1-2	CATNLRGYGYTF	TGTGCCACTAATCTGCGGGGCTATGGCTACACCTTC
TRBV7-7	NA	18	TRBD1	TRBJ2-5	CASSPPGQSFLWGETQYF	TGTGCTAGCAGCCCCCCGGGACAGTCCTTCCTTTGGGGAGAGACCCAGTACTTC
TRBV4-2	NA	20	TRBD1	TRBJ1-6	CASSQTERQGPGPYNSPLHF	TGTGCCAGCAGCCAAACCGAGCGACAGGGGCCGGGGCCCTATAATTCACCCCTCCACTTT
TRBV12-5	NA	18	TRBD2	TRBJ2-1	CASGLITSGPCSYNEQFF	TGTGCTAGTGGTTTGATTACTAGCGGGCCATGCTCCTACAATGAGCAGTTCTTC
TRBV19	NA	18	NA	TRBJ1-2	CASSMVGRRLPVLYGYTF	TGTGCCAGTAGTATGGTGGGCCGGCGCTTACCGGTCCTCTATGGCTACACCTTC
TRBV5-1	NA	19	TRBD1	TRBJ1-6	CASSLECKIETGQGSPLHF	TGCGCCAGCAGCTTGGAATGTAAAATAGAAACAGGACAGGGTTCACCCCTCCACTTT
TRBV5-8	NA	18	TRBD1	TRBJ1-5	CASSLRDRDSFSNQPQHF	TGTGCCAGCAGCTTAAGAGACCGGGACAGCTTTAGCAATCAGCCCCAGCATTTT
TRBV19	NA	18	TRBD1	TRBJ1-1	CASSLPPGTGVSHTEAFF	TGTGCCAGTAGTCTTCCCCCCGGGACAGGGGTATCACACACTGAAGCTTTCTTT
TRBV6-5	NA	14	NA	TRBJ1-2	CASSYGGLLYGYTF	TGTGCCAGCAGTTACGGGGGACTGCTCTATGGCTACACCTTC